Listed here are 18 T cell receptor beta chains from one sample, sequenced in a study of blood T cells in healthy people across ages. PCR was performed a second time for about 7 to 12 cycles using a sample-barcoded 5' primer and a J-beta primer mix. A single record per CDR3 protein comes from TCRdb applying MiXCR to the 5' RACE reads. The sample holds 550,000 to 600,000 distinct CDR3 sequences, roughly 28% seen once. The sample was blood. The receptors were sampled from a woman in her seventies in good health.

This chain uses TRBV20-1 with TRBJ1-3; unclear D gene. V was trimmed by 4 bases and J by 2 bases, leaving 9 bases between them. CDR1 DFQATT and CDR2 SNEGSKA come from the germline V gene (reference sequence). The CDR3 has 13 amino acids. CDR3 region: CSAKREAGNTIYF. As DNA, the CDR3 is TGCAGTGCTAAACGGGAGGCTGGAAACACCATATATTTT.

V and J are TRBV20-1 and TRBJ2-5; 9 bases are shared with TRBD2. The CDR3 is made up of 16 amino acids. The J segment lost 1 base and the V segment lost 0 bases, leaving 6 bases of the junction unmatched. Germline CDR1 is DFQATT and CDR2 is SNEGSKA (reference sequence). Here the CDR3 reads CSARDPIAGAQETQYF. Here the CDR3 DNA reads TGCAGTGCTAGAGATCCAATAGCGGGGGCCCAAGAGACCCAGTACTTC.

This clonotype was recorded a few times. The V and J genes are TRBV3-1 and TRBJ1-4; D is unclear. The germline gives CDR1 LGHDT, CDR2 YNNKEL (reference sequence). The V end was cut by 2 bases, the J end by 4 bases, with 5 bases between. The CDR3 runs to 13 residues. The CDR3 region is CASSQRHNEKLFF. CDR3 in DNA: TGTGCCAGCAGCCAACGGCATAATGAAAAACTGTTTTTT.

The sample holds a few counts of this clonotype. The V and J genes are TRBV12-3 or TRBV12-4 and TRBJ1-2; the D gene is possibly TRBD1 (6 bases). This CDR3 spans 14 amino acids. The germline V and J ends were trimmed by 6 bases and 2 bases, with 13 bases remaining between them. The CDR3 spells CASSRTGLNYGYTF. Written as DNA, the CDR3 is TGTGCCAGCAGCCGTACAGGGCTAAACTATGGCTACACCTTC.

This clonotype was observed a handful of times. Compared with germline, one end of the junction differs, possibly owing to a read error. The chain couples TRBV6-5 to TRBJ2-5; a possible D gene is TRBD2 (6 bases). The CDR3 spans 15 residues. The germline V gene encodes CDR1 MNHEY and CDR2 SVGAGI. The chain's CDR3 is CASSYSGLYQETRYF. Written as DNA, the CDR3 is TGTGCCAGCAGTTACAGCGGGTTGTACCAAGAGACCCGGTACTTC.

The chain recombines TRBV5-5 with TRBJ1-4; the match to TRBD1 covers 7 bases. Germline CDR1 and CDR2: SGHKS and YYEKEE (reference sequence). This CDR3 spans 14 amino acids. V lost 4 bases and J lost 8; bases outside the gene matches: 8. CDR3 coding DNA: TGTGCCAGCAGCCCCGGGACAGTAGGGGAAAAACTGTTTTTT. Amino acids: CASSPGTVGEKLFF. Looking up the rest from reference TRBV5-5 and TRBJ1-4 gives the full variable domain: DAGVTQSPTHLIKTRGQQVTLRCSPISGHKSVSWYQQVLGQGPQFIFQYYEKEERGRGNFPDRFSARQFPNYSSELNVNALLLGDSALYLCASSPGTVGEKLFFGSGTQLSVL.

This clonotype was observed a handful of times. The J gene is TRBJ2-5, the V gene TRBV4-2, with TRBD2 matching over 10 bases. The DNA end is more similar to TRBJ2-7, so the J call may be wrong. The CDR3 is 16 residues long. Germline lookup yields CDR1 LGHNA and CDR2 YNFKEQ. This CDR3 is CASSQVERGGQDEQYF. CDR3 nucleotide sequence: TGTGCCAGCAGCCAAGTAGAGCGGGGGGGCCAGGACGAGCAGTACTTC.

The gene calls are TRBV7-2 and TRBJ2-1, with unresolved D. Between the trimmed V and J ends, which lost 4 bases and 9 bases, there was a span of 13 bases. Germline loops: CDR1 SGHTA, CDR2 FQGNSA. The CDR3 covers 13 residues. The CDR3, as DNA: TGTGCCAGCAGCTACGCTGGGGTCGGTGAGCAGTTCTTC. Its protein product is CASSYAGVGEQFF.

The chain recombines TRBV27 with TRBJ2-1; 7 positions agree with TRBD1. The length of the CDR3 is 12 residues. Looked up from germline, CDR1 is MNHEY and CDR2 is SMNVEV (reference sequence). J was trimmed by 10 bases and V by 8 bases; bases with no gene match: 8. For the CDR3, the DNA is TGTGCCAGCCGCGACAGGGAGCTCGAGCAGTTCTTC. This sequence encodes CASRDRELEQFF.

This chain links TRBV30 with TRBJ2-5; a possible D gene is TRBD2 (5 bases). Germline CDR1 is GTSNPN and CDR2 is SVGIG (reference sequence). V dropped 5 bases and J dropped 3 bases, with 16 bases sitting between them. The CDR3 is 14 residues long. The CDR3 region has the DNA TGTGCCTGGGGACCCTTTTACGGGGAAGAGACCCAGTACTTC. Its protein is CAWGPFYGEETQYF.

This clonotype was seen a few times. This may stem from a read error, because a much larger clone lies one nucleotide away. The gene calls are TRBV20-1 and TRBJ2-5; 11 bases are a match to TRBD1. Near its end, the DNA agrees better with TRBJ2-1, so the J call may be wrong. Per germline, CDR1 DFQATT and CDR2 SNEGSKA (reference sequence). This CDR3 is 13 amino acids long. The CDR3 bases are TGCAGTGCCCTCGGACAGGGGGCATTTGGGCAGTTCTTC. It is translated as CSALGQGAFGQFF.

The CDR3 nucleotides read TGTGCCAGCAGGGAAACATACGGAGGTGGCGAGCAGTACTTC. As protein: CASRETYGGGEQYF. This rearrangement joins TRBV2 to TRBJ2-7, with a weak D call TRBD2 (5 bases). The germline gives CDR1 SNHLY, CDR2 FYNNEI. This CDR3 has 14 amino acids. Trimming removed 6 bases from V and 6 bases from J, with 18 bases in between.

There are many counts of this clonotype. This rearrangement joins TRBV7-2 to TRBJ1-4; D possibly corresponds to TRBD1 (5 bases). V was pared by 1 base and J by 4 bases, with 13 bases between. The CDR3 length is 16 residues. Per the germline V gene, CDR1 is SGHTA and CDR2 is FQGNSA. The CDR3 region is CASSLVVGTLNEKLFF. CDR3 sequence (DNA): TGTGCCAGCAGCTTAGTGGTCGGGACCCTTAATGAAAAACTGTTTTTT.

The rearrangement uses TRBV7-9 and TRBJ2-7; no firm D call. The V and J ends lost 1 base and 1 base respectively, with 11 bases between them. Germline loops: CDR1 SEHNR, CDR2 FQNEAQ (reference sequence). The CDR3 length is 15 residues. CDR3 nucleotide sequence: TGTGCCAGCAGCTTAGGGGTGGGCACGTCCTACGAGCAGTACTTC. It encodes CASSLGVGTSYEQYF.

For this clonotype: This may be a read error, as it is one base from a much larger clone. The chain uses TRBV6-6 and TRBJ2-1, with TRBD2 identical over 13 bases. From germline, CDR1 is MNHNY and CDR2 SVGAGI (reference sequence). The CDR3 totals 15 residues. In DNA, the CDR3 is TGTGCCAGCAGTCAACTAGCGGGGGGGCGGAATGAGGAGTTCTTC. Amino acid sequence: CASSQLAGGRNEEFF.

This clonotype was observed a single time. J is TRBJ2-5 and V is TRBV7-8, with TRBD2 matching over 7 bases. The DNA end is more similar to TRBJ2-7, so the J call may be wrong. Germline loops: CDR1 SGHVS, CDR2 FQNEAQ. This CDR3 has 16 amino acids. The CDR3 spells CASSLGGTVNSYEQYF. Written as DNA, the CDR3 is TGTGCCAGCAGCCTGGGGGGGACGGTCAACTCCTACGAGCAGTACTTC.

The gene calls are TRBV7-9 and TRBJ1-2; 7 bases are shared with TRBD1. CDR1 is SEHNR, CDR2 FQNEAQ, per germline (reference sequence). Losses at the gene ends were 5 bases for V and 4 bases for J; bases not matched to a gene: 7. This CDR3 comprises 14 residues. CDR3 sequence reads: CASSPEGQLYGYTF. CDR3 DNA: TGTGCCAGCAGCCCCGAGGGACAGCTCTATGGCTACACCTTC.

The CDR3 sequence: CSARVGTGHNYGYTF. The CDR3 DNA follows: TGCAGTGCTAGAGTTGGGACCGGTCATAACTATGGCTACACCTTC. The chain has TRBV20-1 and TRBJ1-2; tentative D call: TRBD1 (5 bases). This CDR3 is 15 amino acids long. Germline lookup yields CDR1 DFQATT and CDR2 SNEGSKA (reference sequence). Trimming cost V 1 base and J 1 base, with 13 bases left between them.